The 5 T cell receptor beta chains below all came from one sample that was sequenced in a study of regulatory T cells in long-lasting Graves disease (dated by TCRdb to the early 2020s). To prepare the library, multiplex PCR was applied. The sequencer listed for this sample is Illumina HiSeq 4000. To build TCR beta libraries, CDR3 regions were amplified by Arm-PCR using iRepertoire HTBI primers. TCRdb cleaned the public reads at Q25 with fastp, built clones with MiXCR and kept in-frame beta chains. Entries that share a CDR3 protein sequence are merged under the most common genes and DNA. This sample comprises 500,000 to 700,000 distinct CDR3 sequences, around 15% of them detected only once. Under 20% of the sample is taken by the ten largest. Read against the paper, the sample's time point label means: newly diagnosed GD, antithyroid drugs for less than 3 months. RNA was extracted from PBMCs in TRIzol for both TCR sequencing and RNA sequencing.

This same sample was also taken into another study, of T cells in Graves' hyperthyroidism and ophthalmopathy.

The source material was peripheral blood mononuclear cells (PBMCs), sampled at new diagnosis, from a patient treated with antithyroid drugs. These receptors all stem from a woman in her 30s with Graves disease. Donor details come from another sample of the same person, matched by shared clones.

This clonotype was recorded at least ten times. The CDR3 DNA follows: TGTGCCAGCAGTGAAGCAGGCAAAGGACAGGGAAAAAACACAGATACGCAGTATTTT. Its translation: CASSEAGKGQGKNTDTQYF. This rearrangement joins TRBV2 to TRBJ2-3; TRBD1 matches 8 bases. Germline loops: CDR1 SNHLY, CDR2 FYNNEI. Unmatched junction bases numbered 13, after V lost 0 bases and J lost 2 bases. The CDR3 length is 19 residues.

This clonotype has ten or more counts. CDR3 in amino acids: CASSQTRRGETQYF. In DNA, the CDR3 is TGTGCCAGCAGTCAGACACGGCGGGGGGAGACCCAGTACTTC. The V gene is TRBV6-1, the J gene TRBJ2-5; 7 nucleotides line up with TRBD2. The CDR3 consists of 14 residues. Germline V lookup: CDR1 MNHNS, CDR2 SASEGT. V lost 5 bases to trimming and J lost 5 bases; unmatched junction nucleotides: 8.

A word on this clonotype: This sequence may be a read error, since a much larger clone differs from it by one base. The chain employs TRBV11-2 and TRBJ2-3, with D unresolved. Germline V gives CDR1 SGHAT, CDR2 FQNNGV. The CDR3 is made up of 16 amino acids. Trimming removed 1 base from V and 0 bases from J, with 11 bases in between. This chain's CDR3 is CASSLGWVSSTDTQYF. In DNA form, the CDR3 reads TGTGCCAGCAGCTTAGGTTGGGTCTCTAGCACAGATACGCAGTATTTT.

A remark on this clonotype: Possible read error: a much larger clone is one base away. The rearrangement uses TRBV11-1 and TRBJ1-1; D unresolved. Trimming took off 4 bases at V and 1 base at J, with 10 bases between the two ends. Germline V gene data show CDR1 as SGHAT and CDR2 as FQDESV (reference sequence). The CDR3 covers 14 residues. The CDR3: CASSSPSRNTEAFF. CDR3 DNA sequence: TGTGCCAGCAGCTCCCCCTCCCGGAACACTGAAGCTTTCTTT.

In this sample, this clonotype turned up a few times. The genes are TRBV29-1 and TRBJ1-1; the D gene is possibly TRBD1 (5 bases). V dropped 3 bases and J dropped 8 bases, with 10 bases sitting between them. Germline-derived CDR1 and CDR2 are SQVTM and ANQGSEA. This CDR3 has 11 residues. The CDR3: CSVDRAREAFF. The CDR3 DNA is TGCAGCGTTGACAGGGCCAGGGAAGCTTTCTTT. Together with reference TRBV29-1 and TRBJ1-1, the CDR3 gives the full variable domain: SAVISQKPSRDICQRGTSLTIQCQVDSQVTMMFWYRQQPGQSLTLIATANQGSEATYESGFVIDKFPISRPNLTFSTLTVSNMSPEDSSIYLCSVDRAREAFFGQGTRLTVV.